Listed below are T cell receptor beta chains from one sample, sequenced in a study of T cell responses to AZD1222 COVID-19 vaccine. This table comes from immunoSEQ multiplex PCR, and its TCRdb copy is limited to in-frame clones, with some not included. The top ten clones hold roughly 0.5% of a sample with around 180,000 clones, about 90% of them seen once. Sequencing used peripheral blood, obtained on day 0 of AZD1222 vaccination. These receptors came from an adult in good health. Both conserved end residues are part of each CDR3. D genes are given only for firm matches.

D: .; J: TRBJ2-7; V: TRBV5-5; CDR3: CASSLGSVGYEQYF
D: .; J: TRBJ2-7; V: TRBV28; CDR3: CASSLSPDPDHEQYF
D: TRBD2; J: TRBJ2-1; V: TRBV28; CDR3: CASSPPSGGANEQFF
D: TRBD1; J: TRBJ1-5; V: TRBV28; CDR3: CASSLSDRVGQPQHF
D: .; J: TRBJ2-7; V: TRBV5-1; CDR3: CASTTGRDEQYF
D: .; J: TRBJ1-3; V: TRBV13; CDR3: CASSGTVKRPGNTIYF
D: .; J: TRBJ1-3; V: TRBV10-3; CDR3: CAISEMGEGDTIYF
D: .; J: TRBJ2-3; V: TRBV4-1; CDR3: CASSQDPSGLRQDTQYF
D: .; J: TRBJ2-5; V: TRBV7-9; CDR3: CASSSRGPETQYF
D: TRBD1; J: TRBJ1-2; V: TRBV13; CDR3: CASSPRTGIGGYTF
D: TRBD1; J: TRBJ1-5; V: TRBV6-4; CDR3: CASSPTGGGNQPQHF
D: .; J: TRBJ1-1; V: TRBV5-1; CDR3: CASSLVAGENTEAFF
D: TRBD2; J: TRBJ2-2; V: TRBV9; CDR3: CASSVVAGGNTGELFF
D: TRBD2; J: TRBJ2-7; V: TRBV3-1/TRBV3-2; CDR3: CASSTRLAILYEQYF
D: .; J: TRBJ2-6; V: TRBV14; CDR3: CASSQESTWPSGANVLTF
D: .; J: TRBJ2-1; V: TRBV11-2; CDR3: CASSFETGSNEQFF
D: TRBD1; J: TRBJ2-2; V: TRBV5-4; CDR3: CASSQGQGGHTGELFF
D: TRBD1; J: TRBJ1-1; V: TRBV28; CDR3: CASSSPQGARTEAFF
D: .; J: TRBJ2-2; V: TRBV19; CDR3: CASSLLGNTGELFF
D: .; J: TRBJ2-5; V: TRBV5-8; CDR3: CASSPPGAQETQYF
D: .; J: TRBJ1-3; V: TRBV28; CDR3: CASSSLRTLSSGNTIYF
D: TRBD2; J: TRBJ2-1; V: TRBV7-2; CDR3: CASSLLLAGGVHEQFF
D: TRBD1; J: TRBJ2-1; V: TRBV5-1; CDR3: CASSPTGLNPYNEQFF
D: TRBD1; J: TRBJ1-2; V: TRBV5-1; CDR3: CASSFGQGANYGYTF
D: .; J: TRBJ2-1; V: TRBV28; CDR3: CASSLSAGPYNEQFF
D: .; J: TRBJ1-1; V: TRBV19; CDR3: CASTWDVNTEAFF
D: TRBD1; J: TRBJ1-5; V: TRBV28; CDR3: CASSLFGTGIGNQPQHF
D: .; J: TRBJ2-5; V: TRBV30; CDR3: CAWELAETQYF
D: TRBD2; J: TRBJ2-3; V: TRBV4-2; CDR3: CASSQAHGGTMNTQYF
D: .; J: TRBJ2-1; V: TRBV7-6; CDR3: CASSLAWRGSNEQFF
D: .; J: TRBJ1-5; V: TRBV28; CDR3: CASCLGGNNQPQHF
D: .; J: TRBJ1-5; V: TRBV7-9; CDR3: CASSPDGNQPQHF
D: .; J: TRBJ2-2; V: TRBV28; CDR3: CASSPSPTGELFF
D: TRBD1; J: TRBJ1-5; V: TRBV10-3; CDR3: CAIRPGQHEDQPQHF
D: .; J: TRBJ1-6; V: TRBV6-4; CDR3: CASSDGDGHSPLHF
D: .; J: TRBJ1-1; V: TRBV7-9; CDR3: CASSPFGMANTEAFF
D: .; J: TRBJ2-1; V: TRBV9; CDR3: CASSVVPRPDNEQFF
D: TRBD2; J: TRBJ2-3; V: TRBV19; CDR3: CASSTTSGGLSTDTQYF
D: TRBD2; J: TRBJ2-3; V: TRBV6-1; CDR3: CASSEAVIIKPAGESGTQYF
D: TRBD2; J: TRBJ2-1; V: TRBV6-6; CDR3: CASSYSSGGATNEQFF
D: .; J: TRBJ1-2; V: TRBV18; CDR3: CASSPPTSDYGYTF
D: TRBD1; J: TRBJ1-5; V: TRBV19; CDR3: CASTLLSGTGGQPQHF
D: .; J: TRBJ1-6; V: TRBV30; CDR3: CAWSLGRGNSPLHF